The entry below gives a single T cell receptor (beta chain) sequence along with its context. The data belong to a study of technical replicates of blood from a few donors. TCRdb's copy holds only in-frame clones and misses some; the assay was immunoSEQ multiplex PCR. Among tens of thousands of clones listed, roughly 90% were seen once. Trimming left V 0 bases short and J 5 bases short, with 5 bases between. Germline V gene data show CDR1 as SGHVS and CDR2 as FNYEAQ. This CDR3 has 13 residues. This TCR derives from a human donor in good health. Some clones in this sample may be carry-over from other donors' samples. The chain combines TRBV7-6 with TRBJ2-1; D not certain. The specimen was PBMCs. CDR3 protein: CASSLAINNEQFF. The CDR3 DNA is TGTGCCAGCAGCTTAGCAATAAACAATGAGCAGTTCTTC.